This T cell receptor (beta chain) is from a study of sequential checkpoint blockade in melanoma. Clones were read by immunoSEQ multiplex PCR, and TCRdb kept only the in-frame ones, dropping some. The sample shows over 30,000 clones, 84% of them seen only once. As to treatment: randomized to nivolumab then ipilimumab (arm A) or the reverse (arm B). Germline CDR1 reads SSHAT; CDR2 reads FNYEAQ (reference sequence). CDR3 length equals 13 residues. A word on this clone: The junction departs from the called germline gene at one end, perhaps through a read error.

The sample consisted of CD8+ T cells sorted from blood (inferred from file names), taken from a patient given nivolumab and ipilimumab in sequence. The chain has TRBV7-7 and TRBJ2-7; 8 bases map to TRBD1. The clonotype was recovered from a human donor with melanoma. The CDR3 bases are TGTGCTAGCAGCTCGGGGACAGGCGAAGAGCAGTACTTC. Translated: CASSSGTGEEQYF.